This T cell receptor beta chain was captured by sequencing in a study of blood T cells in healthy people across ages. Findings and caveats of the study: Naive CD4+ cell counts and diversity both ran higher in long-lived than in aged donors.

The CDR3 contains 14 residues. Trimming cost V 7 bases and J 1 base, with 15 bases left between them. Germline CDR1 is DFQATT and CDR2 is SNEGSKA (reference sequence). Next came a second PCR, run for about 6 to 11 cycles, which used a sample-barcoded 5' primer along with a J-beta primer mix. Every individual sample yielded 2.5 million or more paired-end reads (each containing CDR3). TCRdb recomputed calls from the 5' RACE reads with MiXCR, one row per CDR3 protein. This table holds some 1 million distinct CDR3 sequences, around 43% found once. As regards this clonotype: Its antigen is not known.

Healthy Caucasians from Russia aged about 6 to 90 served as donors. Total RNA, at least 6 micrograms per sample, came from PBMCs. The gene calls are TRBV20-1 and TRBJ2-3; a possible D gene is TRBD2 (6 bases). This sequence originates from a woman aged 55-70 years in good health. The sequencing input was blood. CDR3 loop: CSVGRERGTDTQYF. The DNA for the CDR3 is TGCAGTGTAGGACGGGAGCGGGGCACAGATACGCAGTATTTT.